This T cell receptor beta chain was captured by sequencing in a study of T cell clones after liver transplantation. General observations from the study: Conclusions were preliminary, with small, heterogeneous patient groups.

Generated by immunoSEQ multiplex PCR, the TCRdb table keeps only in-frame clones and is missing some. Of just over 80,000 clones listed, nearly 85% are singletons. Points on this clone: What it binds is not known.

The V gene lost 3 bases and the J gene lost 3 bases, with 6 bases spanning the gap. Per germline, CDR1 MRHNA and CDR2 SNTAGT. CDR3 length: 13 amino acids. This clonotype was obtained from a human patient who received a liver transplant. Some T cells may possibly be graft donor cells. The material was CD4+ T cells from blood, obtained 46 months after liver transplant. V gene TRBV6-4 combines with J gene TRBJ1-3; D not certain. The CDR3 nucleotides read TGTGCCAGCAGTGAAAGGCTTGGAAACACCATATATTTT. It yields the protein CASSERLGNTIYF.